The 6 T cell receptor beta chains listed next were all sequenced from one sample in a study of T-cell memory formation after mild COVID-19. Using its own MiXCR run on the 5' RACE reads, TCRdb lists one record per CDR3 protein. Altogether 400,000 to 450,000 distinct CDR3 sequences are present, under 20% being singletons, with the ten largest covering 20% to 25%. Sequences were obtained from PBMCs or a T cell subset sorted from them (not recorded which). The origin of the receptors is a man aged 18 to 30 who had mild COVID-19 (a few samples of this study predate the infection). Cell type and time point are not known.

This clonotype was seen just once. The gene calls are TRBV20-1 and TRBJ2-3, with 9 bases aligning to TRBD1. The CDR3 sequence is 14 residues long. V was clipped by 6 bases and J by 5 bases; unmatched bases: 9. Per the germline V gene, CDR1 is DFQATT and CDR2 is SNEGSKA (reference sequence). The CDR3 sequence is CSAIPDRGKDTQYF. The CDR3 nucleotides are TGCAGTGCCATCCCGGACAGGGGAAAAGATACGCAGTATTTT.

The V call is TRBV4-2, the J call TRBJ2-3, with 9 positions matching TRBD2. V shed 4 bases and J 4 bases; nucleotides not matched to a gene: 6. Germline loops: CDR1 LGHNA, CDR2 YNFKEQ. CDR3 size: 15 residues. The CDR3 loop is CASSRRPSGADTQYF. The CDR3 coding sequence is TGTGCCAGCAGCCGACGACCTAGCGGGGCAGATACGCAGTATTTT.

The chain couples TRBV13 to TRBJ1-5; no definite D call. This CDR3 has 14 amino acids. Trimming took 8 bases from V and 0 from J, leaving 11 bases between them. Germline V gene lookup returns CDR1 PRHDT and CDR2 FYEKMQ (reference sequence). The CDR3 DNA sequence: TGTGCCAGCGCGGACGGATATAGCAATCAGCCCCAGCATTTT. This gives the protein CASADGYSNQPQHF. The full variable domain, in which reference TRBV13 and TRBJ1-5 provide the parts outside the CDR3, is AAGVIQSPRHLIKEKRETATLKCYPIPRHDTVYWYQQGPGQDPQFLISFYEKMQSDKGSIPDRFSAQQFSDYHSELNMSSLELGDSALYFCASADGYSNQPQHFGDGTRLSIL.

This clonotype occurred a few times. The gene calls are TRBV25-1 and TRBJ1-4; D possibly corresponds to TRBD1 (5 bases). This CDR3 has 16 residues. V dropped 1 base and J dropped 6 bases, with 15 bases sitting between them. Germline CDR1 MGHDK, CDR2 SYGVNS. Here the CDR3 reads CASSESIGREDEKLFF. The CDR3 DNA follows: TGTGCCAGCAGTGAATCAATCGGCAGGGAGGATGAAAAACTGTTTTTT.

In this sample, this clonotype turned up a few times. The rearrangement joins TRBV6-5 to TRBJ2-1, with TRBD2 matching 7 bases. V was clipped by 2 bases and J by 4 bases; unmatched bases: 2. CDR1 is MNHEY and CDR2 is SVGAGI in the germline V gene. The CDR3 runs 14 residues. The CDR3 sequence is CASSYGGDYNEQFF. CDR3 nucleotides: TGTGCCAGCAGTTACGGGGGGGATTACAATGAGCAGTTCTTC.

The chain links TRBV7-9 to TRBJ1-2; tentatively, D is TRBD1 (6 bases). Trimming removed 1 base at V and 4 bases at J, with 13 bases between. This CDR3 has 15 residues. Germline CDR1 is SEHNR and CDR2 is FQNEAQ (reference sequence). Here the CDR3 DNA reads TGTGCCAGCAGCTTAGGAGGGCAGGGGTCCTATGGCTACACCTTC. As protein: CASSLGGQGSYGYTF. Using reference TRBV7-9 and TRBJ1-2 for the parts outside the CDR3, the full variable domain is DTGVSQNPRHKITKRGQNVTFRCDPISEHNRLYWYRQTLGQGPEFLTYFQNEAQLEKSRLLSDRFSAERPKGSFSTLEIQRTEQGDSAMYLCASSLGGQGSYGYTFGSGTRLTVV.